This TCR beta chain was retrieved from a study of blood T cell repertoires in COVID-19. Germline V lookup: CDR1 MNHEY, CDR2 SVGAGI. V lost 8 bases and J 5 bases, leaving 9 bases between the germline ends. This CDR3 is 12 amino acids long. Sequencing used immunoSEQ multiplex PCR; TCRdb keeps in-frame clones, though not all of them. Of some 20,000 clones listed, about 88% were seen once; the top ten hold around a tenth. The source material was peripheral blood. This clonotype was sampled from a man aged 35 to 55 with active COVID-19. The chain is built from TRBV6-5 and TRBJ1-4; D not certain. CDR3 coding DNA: TGTGCCAGCGGGCAGTCGAATGAAAAACTGTTTTTT. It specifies CASGQSNEKLFF.